A selection of T cell receptor beta chains follows, all from one sample in a study of blood T cell repertoires in COVID-19. Repertoires were generated with immunoSEQ multiplex PCR, while TCRdb's copy carries only in-frame clones and drops some. This sample yields about 240,000 clones, of which roughly 80% are seen a single time; roughly 3.2% belongs to the top ten. Material for sequencing was peripheral blood. The receptors come from a woman younger than 35 with acute or convalescent COVID-19. Both conserved end residues are part of each CDR3. D genes are given only for firm matches. Size values are once, few and many counts, or a class for expanded clones, and some rows have none.

>TRBJ1-1|TRBV12-5|.|.
TGTGCTAGTCGCCCAACAGGGCCGAAGAACACTGAAGCTTTCTTT
CASRPTGPKNTEAFF
>TRBJ2-2|TRBV6-5|.|.
TGTGCCAGCAGACACGGGAGCAGTAACACCGGGGAGCTGTTTTTT
CASRHGSSNTGELFF
>TRBJ2-7|TRBV5-4|.|.
TGTGCCAGCAGCGAGGGGGTGGGGTTCGAGCAGTACTTC
CASSEGVGFEQYF
>TRBJ2-7|TRBV6-5|.|TRBD1
TGTGCCAGCAGTTATAACGACAGGGGCTACGAGCAGTACTTC
CASSYNDRGYEQYF
>TRBJ1-5|TRBV6-5|few|.
TGTGCCAGCAGACGACGGGAGCATCAGCCCCAGCATTTT
CASRRREHQPQHF
>TRBJ1-5|TRBV4-1|.|TRBD1
TGCGCCAGCAGCCCCGGACAGGACAATCAGCCCCAGCATTTT
CASSPGQDNQPQHF
>TRBJ2-5|TRBV6-5|once|.
TGTGCCAGCAGTTACTCGCGGAGGGGAGAGACCCAGTACTTC
CASSYSRRGETQYF
>TRBJ2-5|TRBV12-2|.|.
TGTGCAAGTCGCACCCCTAAGAAGCGGGAGGAACGGGGAGAGACCCAGTACTTC
CASRTPKKREERGETQYF
>TRBJ2-5|TRBV5-1|.|TRBD1
TGCGCCAGCCAGGAGGGACAGGGGTTAAAGACCCAGTACTTC
CASQEGQGLKTQYF
>TRBJ2-5|TRBV3-1/TRBV3-2|.|TRBD2
TGTGCCAGCAGCCAAGGAGGCTCTAGCGGGAGGGTGGGGCAAGAGACCCAGTACTTC
CASSQGGSSGRVGQETQYF
>TRBJ2-7|TRBV6-5|.|TRBD1
TGTGCCAGCAGCCCCAGGGGGTACGAAGAGCAGTACTTC
CASSPRGYEEQYF
>TRBJ2-7|TRBV20-1|.|TRBD1
TGCAGTGCGAGTACAGGGGGAAACGAGCAGTACTTC
CSASTGGNEQYF
>TRBJ1-4|TRBV2|.|TRBD1
TGTGCCAGCAGTGTCGAAGGGGGCAATGAAAAACTGTTTTTT
CASSVEGGNEKLFF
>TRBJ1-4|TRBV7-2|.|.
TGTGCCAGCAGCCCTTACGCTCCCCGAGGGGGAAGTGAAAAACTGTTTTTT
CASSPYAPRGGSEKLFF
>TRBJ1-1|TRBV27|.|.
TGTGCCAGCAGTGCCCGACATTGGACTGAAGCTTTCTTT
CASSARHWTEAFF
>TRBJ2-2|TRBV3-1/TRBV3-2|.|.
TGTGCCAGCAGCCAAGCTACTTTTAACACCGGGGAGCTGTTTTTT
CASSQATFNTGELFF
>TRBJ2-7|TRBV6-1|.|.
TGTGCCAGCAGTGATCTGACTTCCTACGAGCAGTACTTC
CASSDLTSYEQYF
>TRBJ1-6|TRBV2|.|.
TGTGCCAGCAGTGAGGACAGCTATAATTCACCCCTCCACTTT
CASSEDSYNSPLHF
>TRBJ2-1|TRBV5-1|.|TRBD2
TGCGCCAGCAGCTTAGTGCCTAGCGGGATCAATGAGCAGTTCTTC
CASSLVPSGINEQFF
>TRBJ2-1|TRBV6-4|.|.
TGTGCCAGCAGTGTGGTGGGGGGCTCCTACAATGAGCAGTTCTTC
CASSVVGGSYNEQFF
>TRBJ2-7|TRBV18|.|.
TGTGCCAGCTCACCATATGCTAGCACTCGGGACGAGCAGTACTTC
CASSPYASTRDEQYF
>TRBJ1-4|TRBV28|.|.
TGTGCCAGCAGTTTGGAGCCTAATGAAAAACTGTTTTTT
CASSLEPNEKLFF
>TRBJ2-3|TRBV2|.|TRBD2
TGTGCCAGCAGTGTATCACTAGCGGGAGGGCTTGGCACAGATACGCAGTATTTT
CASSVSLAGGLGTDTQYF
>TRBJ2-1|TRBV11-3|.|.
TGTGCCAGCAGCTTAGATCGGGCACTAGCCCATGAGCAGTTCTTC
CASSLDRALAHEQFF
>TRBJ1-1|TRBV7-2|few|TRBD1
TGTGCCAGCAGCCTCAAAGGGGGGACAGGGGTCCTGAACACTGAAGCTTTCTTT
CASSLKGGTGVLNTEAFF
>TRBJ2-7|TRBV2|.|TRBD2
TGTGCCAGCAGTACCCCCGAGACTAGCTCCGACGAGCAGTACTTC
CASSTPETSSDEQYF
>TRBJ1-2|TRBV12-2|.|.
TGTGCAAGTCGCTTTAGGAGTGGCTACACCTTC
CASRFRSGYTF
>TRBJ2-3|TRBV19|.|TRBD1
TGTGCCAGTAGTCAAGGACAGGGTGGGAGCACAGATACGCAGTATTTT
CASSQGQGGSTDTQYF